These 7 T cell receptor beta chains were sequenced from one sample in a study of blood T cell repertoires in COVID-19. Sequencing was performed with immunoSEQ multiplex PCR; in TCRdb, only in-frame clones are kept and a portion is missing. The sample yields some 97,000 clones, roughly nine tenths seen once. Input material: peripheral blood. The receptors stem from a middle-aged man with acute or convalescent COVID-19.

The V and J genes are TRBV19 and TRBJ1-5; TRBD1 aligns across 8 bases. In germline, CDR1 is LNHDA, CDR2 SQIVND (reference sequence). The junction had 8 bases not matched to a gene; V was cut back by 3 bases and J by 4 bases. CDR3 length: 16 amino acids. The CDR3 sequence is CASSIPQGGQNQPQHF. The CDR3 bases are TGTGCCAGTAGTATTCCACAGGGGGGGCAGAATCAGCCCCAGCATTTT. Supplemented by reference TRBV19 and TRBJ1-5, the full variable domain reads DGGITQSPKYLFRKEGQNVTLSCEQNLNHDAMYWYRQDPGQGLRLIYYSQIVNDFQKGDIAEGYSVSREKKESFPLTVTSAQKNPTAFYLCASSIPQGGQNQPQHFGDGTRLSIL.

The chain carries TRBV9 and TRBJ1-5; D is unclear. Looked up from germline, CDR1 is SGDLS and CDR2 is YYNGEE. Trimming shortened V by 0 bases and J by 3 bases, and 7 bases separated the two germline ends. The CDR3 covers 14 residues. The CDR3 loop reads CASSVGAANQPQHF. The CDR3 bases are TGTGCCAGCAGCGTAGGGGCCGCCAATCAGCCCCAGCATTTT.

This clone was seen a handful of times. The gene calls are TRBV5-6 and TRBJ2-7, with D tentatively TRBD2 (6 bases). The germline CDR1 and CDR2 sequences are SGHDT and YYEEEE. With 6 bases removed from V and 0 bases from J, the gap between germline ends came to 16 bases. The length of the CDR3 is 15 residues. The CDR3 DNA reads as TGTGCCAGCACCCCAAGTCCGGGACTCTCCTACGAGCAGTACTTC. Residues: CASTPSPGLSYEQYF.

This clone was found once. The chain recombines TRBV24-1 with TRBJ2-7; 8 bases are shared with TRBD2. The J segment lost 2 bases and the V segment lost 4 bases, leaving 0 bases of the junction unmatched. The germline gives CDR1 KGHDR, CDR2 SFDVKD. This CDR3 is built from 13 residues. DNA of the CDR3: TGTGCCACCAGTGAGCGGGGGGCCTACGAGCAGTACTTC. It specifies CATSERGAYEQYF.

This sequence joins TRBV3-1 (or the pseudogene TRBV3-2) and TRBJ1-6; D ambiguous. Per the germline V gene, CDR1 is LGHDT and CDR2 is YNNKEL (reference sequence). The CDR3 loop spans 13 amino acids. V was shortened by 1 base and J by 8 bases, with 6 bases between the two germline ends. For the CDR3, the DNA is TGTGCCAGCAGCCAAGGCGGATATTCACCCCTCCACTTT. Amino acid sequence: CASSQGGYSPLHF.

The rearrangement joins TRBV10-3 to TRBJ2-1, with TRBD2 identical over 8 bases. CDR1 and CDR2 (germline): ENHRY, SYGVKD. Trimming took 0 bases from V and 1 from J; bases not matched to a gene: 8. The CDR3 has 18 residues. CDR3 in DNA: TGTGCCATCAGTGAGTCGGGGCGGGAGGAGGAATCCTACAATGAGCAGTTCTTC. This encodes CAISESGREEESYNEQFF.

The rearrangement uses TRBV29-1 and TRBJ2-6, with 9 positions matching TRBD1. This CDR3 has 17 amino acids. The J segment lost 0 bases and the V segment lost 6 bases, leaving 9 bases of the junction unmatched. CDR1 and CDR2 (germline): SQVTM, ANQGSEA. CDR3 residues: CSVRQDRGSSGANVLTF. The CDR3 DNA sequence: TGCAGCGTCAGACAGGACAGGGGAAGCTCTGGGGCCAACGTCCTGACTTTC.